Sequencing of this TCR beta chain was carried out in a study of T cells in Graves' hyperthyroidism and ophthalmopathy. Study summary: Initial diagnosis, before any treatment, was when peripheral blood was collected.

Using RNA transcripts as the source, TCR beta CDR3 regions were amplified. RT-PCR in the first round (using the HTBI primer set) targeted the TCR CDR3. TCRdb analysed the multiplex PCR reads with MiXCR anew, one entry per CDR3 protein. The sample has approximately 870,000 distinct CDR3 sequences; 38% are singletons. On this clonotype itself: Its matching antigen is unknown.

V lost 1 base and J lost 0, with 9 bases in between. CDR3 length equals 16 residues. Germline CDR1 is SEHNR and CDR2 is FQNEAQ (reference sequence). Study-wide findings and caveats: Peripheral blood also featured most of the thyroid clonotypes expanded above 0.001.

Absent ophthalmopathy progression within 18 months defined stable Graves' hyperthyroidism. Those with hyperthyroidism were 18 to 65 years old, newly diagnosed, and ill for under 2 months. The receptor's source is a young man with Graves' hyperthyroidism. Sequences were obtained from blood. This rearrangement joins TRBV7-9 to TRBJ2-2; no clear D gene. The CDR3 nucleotides are TGTGCCAGCAGCTTAGACGAGACATCGAACACCGGGGAGCTGTTTTTT. Translating it yields CASSLDETSNTGELFF.